The source of this T cell receptor (beta chain) is a study of blood T cell repertoires in COVID-19. Study details: Nucleic acid was either cDNA or gDNA, and it came from T cells, B-cell-depleted T cells, or PBMCs.

The length of the CDR3 is 14 residues. Germline V gene data show CDR1 as KGHSH and CDR2 as LQKENI. The V gene end was trimmed by 3 bases and the J gene end by 5 bases; junction bases not matched to a gene: 1. The assay was immunoSEQ multiplex PCR, and TCRdb's table has in-frame clones only and misses some. The table includes approximately 350,000 clones, 80% to 90% detected once. Each participant's cohort was designated according to participant-reported clinical history. The receptor comes from a man between 18 and 35 years old who had recovered from COVID-19. V usage is TRBV18 and J usage is TRBJ2-7; 13 nucleotides line up with TRBD2. The sequenced sample consisted of PBMCs or T cells enriched from blood (not recorded which). The CDR3 spells CASSPGTSGDEQYF. CDR3 bases: TGTGCCAGCTCACCCGGGACTAGCGGGGACGAGCAGTACTTC.